The 15 T cell receptor beta chains below were found in one sample sequenced in a study of CD8 T cells in ankylosing spondylitis. Notes on the study in general: Made up of about eight highly homologous variants, a TCR beta motif appeared characteristic of ankylosing spondylitis blood.

From the 5' RACE reads, TCRdb called clonotypes with MiXCR, one entry per CDR3 protein. Among about 220,000 distinct CDR3 sequences listed, approximately 20% were seen once. These TCRs are of unknown antigen specificity. The sequencing sample was made of blood, either unsorted or a sorted T cell fraction (not recorded which). These receptors all come from a male donor with ankylosing spondylitis.

The table lists this clonotype with many counts. The chain carries TRBV12-3 or TRBV12-4 and TRBJ2-7; 8 nucleotides align to TRBD2. The CDR3 is made up of 16 amino acids. J gave up 2 bases and V 6 bases, and 12 bases lay outside the gene matches. The CDR3 reads CASSLKYGRAPYEQYF. The CDR3 coding sequence is TGTGCCAGCAGCCTTAAGTACGGGAGGGCCCCCTACGAGCAGTACTTC.

This clonotype has a handful of counts. The chain combines TRBV20-1 with TRBJ2-5; a weak D match, TRBD2 (6 bases). Trimming left V 4 bases short and J 2 bases short, with 11 bases between. CDR3 size: 13 residues. Per the germline V gene, CDR1 is DFQATT and CDR2 is SNEGSKA (reference sequence). CDR3: CSATGDFQETQYF. Here the CDR3 DNA reads TGCAGTGCTACCGGGGACTTTCAAGAGACCCAGTACTTC.

This clonotype has only a few counts. The chain combines TRBV5-6 with TRBJ2-7; D not resolved. The CDR3 has 13 residues. V shed 0 bases and J shed 4 bases, with 8 bases lying between them. Germline values: CDR1 SGHDT, CDR2 YYEEEE. The CDR3 DNA is TGTGCCAGCAGCTTGGAATGGAATTACGAGCAGTACTTC. This encodes CASSLEWNYEQYF.

This clonotype occurred a few times. A read error may produce the germline difference seen at one junction end. This chain connects TRBV7-7 to TRBJ2-2; 11 nucleotides line up with TRBD2. The germline CDR1 and CDR2 sequences are SSHAT and FNYEAQ (reference sequence). This CDR3 comprises 17 residues. The CDR3 protein is CASSPTFASGGTGELFF. The CDR3 region has the DNA TGTGCTAGCAGCCCTACTTTTGCTAGCGGGGGGACCGGGGAGCTGTTTTTT.

In this sample, this clonotype turned up a few times. The chain uses TRBV12-5 and TRBJ1-1, with TRBD1 matching over 7 bases. The CDR3 is 13 amino acids. J was trimmed by 6 bases and V by 1 base; bases with no gene match: 2. CDR1 and CDR2 from the germline V gene are LGHNT and FRNRAP. CDR3 sequence reads: CASGLGGTAEAFF. The CDR3 DNA reads TGTGCTAGTGGTTTGGGCGGGACAGCTGAAGCTTTCTTT.

This clonotype has more than one count but fewer than ten. V is TRBV3-1 and J is TRBJ1-6, with D hard to call. Trimming shortened V by 4 bases and J by 7 bases, and 29 bases separated the two germline ends. Germline values: CDR1 LGHDT, CDR2 YNNKEL (reference sequence). The CDR3 has 20 residues. The CDR3 coding sequence is TGTGCCAGCAGCCCAGAAACTTCGATGTTAGGGTCTATCGTCAATTCACCCCTCCACTTT. As protein: CASSPETSMLGSIVNSPLHF.

There are a few counts of this clonotype. The V call is TRBV29-1, the J call TRBJ2-1; a possible D gene is TRBD1 (6 bases). Germline V CDR1 and CDR2: SQVTM, ANQGSEA. The V and J ends lost 7 bases and 2 bases respectively, with 12 bases between them. The CDR3 has 13 residues. The DNA of the CDR3 is TGCAGCGGTCTAACAGGGACCTACAATGAGCAGTTCTTC. Translating it yields CSGLTGTYNEQFF.

This clonotype was counted a few times. J is TRBJ2-7 and V is TRBV28; D unresolved. Germline V gene sequence: CDR1 MDHEN, CDR2 SYDVKM. The CDR3 totals 13 residues. Trimming pared 6 bases from V and 2 bases from J, leaving 11 bases between. CDR3 residues: CASSRRPPYEQYF. CDR3 coding DNA: TGTGCCAGCAGCCGGCGGCCCCCCTACGAGCAGTACTTC.

This clonotype was recorded at least ten times. The gene calls are TRBV12-3 or TRBV12-4 and TRBJ2-1; D is unresolved. The V end was cut by 1 base, the J end by 2 bases, with 6 bases between. The CDR3 is made up of 14 amino acids. The CDR3 loop is CASSLELTYNEQFF. CDR3 DNA sequence: TGTGCCAGCAGTTTAGAGCTCACCTACAATGAGCAGTTCTTC.

This clonotype was observed a few times. This chain uses TRBV4-1 with TRBJ2-5; 9 nucleotides align to TRBD2. Germline V gene sequence: CDR1 MGHRA, CDR2 YSYEKL. This CDR3 is 18 amino acids long. V gave up 4 bases and J gave up 3 bases; unmatched junction bases: 15. The CDR3 DNA reads TGCGCCAGCAGCCCGGATTCAACTAGCGGGCTGGGGGAAGAGACCCAGTACTTC. Translated, it gives CASSPDSTSGLGEETQYF.

This chain connects TRBV20-1 to TRBJ2-7, with a tentative D call TRBD2 (6 bases). The germline gives CDR1 DFQATT, CDR2 SNEGSKA (reference sequence). V was pared by 0 bases and J by 3 bases, with 18 bases between. The CDR3 covers 16 residues. CDR3 protein: CSARDYQSGGNYEQYF. As DNA, the CDR3 is TGCAGTGCTAGAGATTACCAGAGTGGGGGGAACTACGAGCAGTACTTC.

V is TRBV4-1 and J is TRBJ1-2; D unresolved. Trimming stripped 1 base from V and 4 bases from J, with 13 bases between. This CDR3 is built from 15 residues. Germline assignment: CDR1 MGHRA and CDR2 YSYEKL. In DNA, the CDR3 is TGCGCCAGCAGCCAAGGCGACCCGCTCGTCTATGGCTACACCTTC. Its translation is CASSQGDPLVYGYTF.

The chain combines TRBV6-2 or TRBV6-3 with TRBJ2-1; 7 nucleotides line up with TRBD2. CDR1 is MNHEY and CDR2 is SVGEGT in the germline V gene. J lost 7 bases, V lost 4 bases, and 10 bases had no gene match. CDR3 length: 15 amino acids. The CDR3 loop reads CASSFYPGEGNEQFF. The CDR3 coding sequence is TGTGCCAGCAGTTTCTACCCTGGGGAGGGGAATGAGCAGTTCTTC.

The chain has TRBV6-2 or TRBV6-3 and TRBJ2-1; 8 bases line up with TRBD2. This CDR3 has 19 residues. V shed 5 bases, J shed 5 bases, and the junction held 20 bases outside the gene matches. Germline CDR1 reads MNHEY; CDR2 reads SVGEGT. The CDR3 sequence: CASSPEGELSGNYHNEQFF. CDR3 coding DNA: TGTGCCAGCAGTCCCGAGGGGGAACTTAGCGGGAATTACCACAATGAGCAGTTCTTC.

V gene TRBV18 combines with J gene TRBJ2-2, with 10 bases lining up with TRBD1. J was trimmed by 7 bases and V by 5 bases; bases with no gene match: 7. The CDR3 is made up of 15 amino acids. The germline CDR1 and CDR2 sequences are KGHSH and LQKENI. The CDR3 protein is CASSNRQGANGELFF. The CDR3 coding sequence is TGTGCCAGCTCAAATCGACAGGGGGCGAACGGGGAGCTGTTTTTT.